The entry below describes one TCR beta chain. As originally analysed: Scientists estimated how many nucleated cells there were by amplifying reference gene primers. This table comes from immunoSEQ multiplex PCR, and its TCRdb copy is limited to in-frame clones, with some not included. D and trimming come from the DNA, and the V and J calls and clone size come from that table. Among roughly 40,000 clones, under 85% were seen once, and the ten largest hold roughly a third. Germline CDR1 reads SGHVS; CDR2 reads FQNEAQ. V shed 5 bases and J 4 bases; nucleotides not matched to a gene: 8. The CDR3 has 15 residues. This sample is drawn from a study of blood T cell repertoires in COVID-19. Study background: From the United States, Italy and Spain came samples of acute and convalescent COVID-19. T cells, B-cell-depleted T cells, or PBMCs supplied cDNA or gDNA.

The sequencing sample was made of peripheral blood. V and J are TRBV7-8 and TRBJ2-1; 7 bases fit TRBD1. The source is an elderly woman with acute or convalescent COVID-19. The CDR3 loop reads CASSPRGTAYNEQFF. The CDR3 DNA is TGTGCCAGCAGCCCTAGAGGGACAGCATACAATGAGCAGTTCTTC.